The 14 T cell receptor beta chains reported below all come from one sample, sequenced in a study of PD-1 blockade in mismatch repair-deficient tumors. Method: immunoSEQ multiplex PCR; TCRdb's copy keeps in-frame clones and lacks some. The sample holds some 100,000 clones, 82% seen once. The starting material was peripheral blood, obtained 35 to 37 weeks after starting pembrolizumab. These receptor sequences come from an adult with mismatch repair-deficient cancer.

This sequence joins TRBV6-6 and TRBJ2-2; 11 bases are shared with TRBD2. From germline, CDR1 is MNHNY and CDR2 SVGAGI (reference sequence). There are 16 residues in the CDR3. J lost 5 bases, V lost 5 bases, and 7 bases had no gene match. The CDR3 is CASSRGTSGGTGELFF. The CDR3, as DNA: TGTGCCAGCAGTAGAGGGACTAGCGGAGGAACCGGGGAGCTGTTTTTT.

This rearrangement joins TRBV7-2 to TRBJ1-1; D uncertain. This CDR3 region has 14 residues. Germline V gene data show CDR1 as SGHTA and CDR2 as FQGNSA. Trimming pared 5 bases from V and 10 bases from J, leaving 20 bases between. CDR3 nucleotides: TGTGCCAGCAGCCCAGAGGTGGACCAGAGCGGAGCTTTCTTT. Translation gives CASSPEVDQSGAFF.

This chain joins TRBV11-2 and TRBJ2-1; 14 bases agree with TRBD2. The J segment lost 3 bases and the V segment lost 5 bases, leaving 3 bases of the junction unmatched. From germline, CDR1 is SGHAT and CDR2 FQNNGV. The CDR3 runs 16 residues. As DNA, the CDR3 is TGTGCCAGCAGCCAGACTAGCGGGAGGGTCTACAATGAGCAGTTCTTC. Its protein product is CASSQTSGRVYNEQFF.

This clone was recorded a few times. This rearrangement joins TRBV19 to TRBJ2-7, with TRBD2 matching over 8 bases. CDR3 length: 14 amino acids. Germline CDR1 LNHDA, CDR2 SQIVND (reference sequence). After removal of 3 bases from V and 3 bases from J, the junction contained 4 bases not matched to a gene. The CDR3 protein is CASSISGRGYEQYF. The DNA for the CDR3 is TGTGCCAGTAGTATCAGCGGGAGAGGCTACGAGCAGTACTTC.

In nucleotides, the CDR3 is TGTGCCAGCAGCTTAGGAGAGGTGGACACCGGGGAGCTGTTTTTT. This sequence encodes CASSLGEVDTGELFF. The chain recombines TRBV7-6 with TRBJ2-2, with unresolved D. V lost 1 base and J lost 3, with 9 bases in between. The CDR3 has 15 residues. Germline lookup yields CDR1 SGHVS and CDR2 FNYEAQ.

V usage is TRBV28 and J usage is TRBJ2-5; possibly TRBD1 or TRBD2 for D (5 bases each). Trimming shortened V by 4 bases and J by 5 bases, and 20 bases separated the two germline ends. This CDR3 is 16 amino acids long. Germline CDR1 and CDR2: MDHEN and SYDVKM. The CDR3 spells CASSSGLGRSGETQYF. CDR3 nucleotides: TGTGCCAGCAGTTCCGGACTGGGACGTTCGGGGGAGACCCAGTACTTC.

The chain is built from TRBV5-1 and TRBJ1-5; D is ambiguous. The CDR3 is 15 residues long. Germline V gene data show CDR1 as SGHRS and CDR2 as YFSETQ. With 0 bases removed from V and 3 bases from J, the gap between germline ends came to 10 bases. The CDR3 reads CASSLVGGNNQPQHF. In DNA, the CDR3 is TGCGCCAGCAGCTTGGTCGGAGGGAACAATCAGCCCCAGCATTTT. Based on the CDR3 plus reference TRBV5-1 and TRBJ1-5, the full variable domain is KAGVTQTPRYLIKTRGQQVTLSCSPISGHRSVSWYQQTPGQGLQFLFEYFSETQRNKGNFPGRFSGRQFSNSRSEMNVSTLELGDSALYLCASSLVGGNNQPQHFGDGTRLSIL.

The rearrangement uses TRBV6-5 and TRBJ2-3; D is unclear. Germline loops: CDR1 MNHEY, CDR2 SVGAGI. The CDR3 has 16 residues. Deletions cut 0 bases from V and 4 bases from J, with 14 bases between. CDR3 loop: CASSYSKRRSADTQYF. CDR3 sequence (DNA): TGTGCCAGCAGTTACTCGAAGCGACGTTCGGCAGATACGCAGTATTTT.

The rearrangement uses TRBV18 and TRBJ2-6; D is tentatively TRBD1 or TRBD2 (5 bases each). CDR3 length equals 16 residues. V lost 3 bases to trimming and J lost 0 bases, with 9 bases between them. The germline gives CDR1 KGHSH, CDR2 LQKENI. CDR3 in amino acids: CASSPEGLSGANVLTF. CDR3 sequence (DNA): TGTGCCAGCTCACCCGAGGGGCTCTCTGGGGCCAACGTCCTGACTTTC. The full variable domain, in which reference TRBV18 and TRBJ2-6 provide the parts outside the CDR3, is NAGVMQNPRHLVRRRGQEARLRCSPMKGHSHVYWYRQLPEEGLKFMVYLQKENIIDESGMPKERFSAEFPKEGPSILRIQQVVRGDSAAYFCASSPEGLSGANVLTFGAGSRLTVL.

This sequence joins TRBV6-6 and TRBJ1-1; D is uncertain. The CDR3 loop spans 14 amino acids. Germline loops: CDR1 MNHNY, CDR2 SVGAGI (reference sequence). Trimming left V 2 bases short and J 4 bases short, with 11 bases between. CDR3 protein: CASSYLAVGTEAFF. CDR3 coding DNA: TGTGCCAGCAGTTACCTCGCCGTAGGCACTGAAGCTTTCTTT.

The DNA of the CDR3 is TGTGCCAGCAGTGACGGGGACAGGGGGCTATGGGAGCAGTTCTTC. Translating it yields CASSDGDRGLWEQFF. This chain links TRBV2 with TRBJ2-1; 12 positions match TRBD1. CDR1 and CDR2 from the germline V gene are SNHLY and FYNNEI. This CDR3 contains 15 residues. Losses at the gene ends were 3 bases for V and 10 bases for J; bases not matched to a gene: 7. Full variable domain (remainder filled in from reference TRBV2 and TRBJ2-1): EPEVTQTPSHQVTQMGQEVILRCVPISNHLYFYWYRQILGQKVEFLVSFYNNEISEKSEIFDDQFSVERPDGSNFTLKIRSTKLEDSAMYFCASSDGDRGLWEQFFGPGTRLTVL.

This clone was observed once. This chain joins TRBV5-6 and TRBJ2-5, with D tentatively TRBD1 or TRBD2 (5 bases each). The V gene lost 5 bases and the J gene lost 2 bases, with 10 bases spanning the gap. CDR1 is SGHDT and CDR2 is YYEEEE in the germline V gene. The CDR3 is made up of 13 amino acids. CDR3 loop: CASSGDGQETQYF. The CDR3, as DNA: TGTGCCAGCAGTGGGGACGGACAAGAGACCCAGTACTTC.

J is TRBJ1-1 and V is TRBV30, with D uncertain. CDR3 size: 14 residues. V shed 3 bases and J shed 0 bases, with 11 bases lying between them. Germline V lookup: CDR1 GTSNPN, CDR2 SVGIG (reference sequence). The DNA of the CDR3 is TGTGCCTGGAGGGCCAAAAGAGTGAACACTGAAGCTTTCTTT. Residues: CAWRAKRVNTEAFF. Supplemented by reference TRBV30 and TRBJ1-1, the full variable domain reads SQTIHQWPATLVQPVGSPLSLECTVEGTSNPNLYWYRQAAGRGLQLLFYSVGIGQISSEVPQNLSASRPQDRQFILSSKKLLLSDSGFYLCAWRAKRVNTEAFFGQGTRLTVV.

The V and J genes are TRBV10-3 and TRBJ2-2; the D gene is possibly TRBD1 (6 bases). The CDR3 has 15 amino acids. Germline V gene data show CDR1 as ENHRY and CDR2 as SYGVKD. Between the trimmed V and J ends, which lost 5 bases and 0 bases, there was a span of 10 bases. The CDR3 bases are TGTGCCATCAGTCCGACAGGCCCGAACACCGGGGAGCTGTTTTTT. Its translation is CAISPTGPNTGELFF.